Each of the 30 T cell receptor beta chains below was sequenced from the same sample in a study of T cell responses to AZD1222 COVID-19 vaccine (dated by TCRdb to the early 2020s). The intended sense of this specimen's time point label: baseline before first vaccination. The treatment or condition tag for this specimen amounts to: meningococcal conjugate vaccine given as trial control. Library construction relied on the immunoSEQ multiplex PCR assay. Entries here come from immuneACCESS through TCRdb and include only in-frame sequences with V and J called. Some clones fail to appear in such tables; in the studies checked, an unresolved V gene covers under half of the shortfall, and the cause of the remainder is unknown. In all, the sample holds about 150,000 clones, and 85% to 90% of those were seen once. The ten largest clones take up about 5% of the sample. The sample consisted of peripheral blood, taken on day 0 of MenACWY control vaccination. These receptors were taken from an adult in good health.

The J gene is TRBJ1-2, the V gene TRBV5-1, with 10 bases matching TRBD1. CDR1 is SGHRS, CDR2 YFSETQ, per germline. The CDR3 sequence is 16 residues long. V lost 2 bases to trimming and J lost 4 bases; unmatched junction nucleotides: 8. The CDR3 is CASSLTPGQGTYGYTF. The CDR3 DNA sequence: TGCGCCAGCAGCTTAACGCCGGGACAGGGGACCTATGGCTACACCTTC.

The chain uses TRBV11-2 and TRBJ1-2; no clear D gene. The V and J ends lost 0 bases and 1 base respectively, with 6 bases between them. Germline loops: CDR1 SGHAT, CDR2 FQNNGV. This CDR3 region has 14 residues. CDR3 sequence: CASSLDRGNYGYTF. Written as DNA, the CDR3 is TGTGCCAGCAGCTTAGATCGGGGTAACTATGGCTACACCTTC.

The chain is built from TRBV18 and TRBJ2-5; D unresolved. Trimming took off 3 bases at V and 2 bases at J, with 7 bases between the two ends. The germline CDR1 and CDR2 sequences are KGHSH and LQKENI. The CDR3 covers 13 residues. The CDR3: CASSPRWQETQYF. Written as DNA, the CDR3 is TGTGCCAGCTCACCTAGGTGGCAAGAGACCCAGTACTTC.

V and J are TRBV7-9 and TRBJ2-7; 12 bases fit TRBD2. Per the germline V gene, CDR1 is SEHNR and CDR2 is FQNEAQ (reference sequence). The CDR3 extends over 14 amino acids. V dropped 5 bases and J dropped 3; count of bases not matched to a gene: 2. The DNA of the CDR3 is TGTGCCAGCAGCCCGACTAGCGGGGGCTACGAGCAGTACTTC. Its translation is CASSPTSGGYEQYF.

This chain uses TRBV19 with TRBJ2-3, with unresolved D. The CDR3 contains 15 residues. Deletions cut 3 bases from V and 1 base from J, with 11 bases between. The germline V gene has CDR1 LNHDA and CDR2 SQIVND (reference sequence). The CDR3 is CASSMEVLRTDTQYF. The CDR3 bases are TGTGCCAGTAGTATGGAAGTCCTCCGCACAGATACGCAGTATTTT.

The chain has TRBV24-1 and TRBJ1-6; 9 bases are a match to TRBD1. The CDR3 has 16 amino acids. Looked up from germline, CDR1 is KGHDR and CDR2 is SFDVKD. V was clipped by 2 bases and J by 9 bases; unmatched bases: 7. The CDR3 coding sequence is TGTGCCACCAGTGATTCGCGGACAGGGGCTAGTTCACCCCTCCACTTT. Translated: CATSDSRTGASSPLHF.

This clone was found once. Other DNA sequences in the sample encode the same CDR3. The V gene is TRBV3-1 (or the pseudogene TRBV3-2), the J gene TRBJ2-2; D gene unclear. Trimming cost V 5 bases and J 6 bases, with 10 bases left between them. Germline V gene lookup returns CDR1 LGHDT and CDR2 YNNKEL (reference sequence). This CDR3 contains 13 residues. The chain's CDR3 is CASSSYGPGELFF. For the CDR3, the DNA is TGTGCCAGCAGCTCCTACGGTCCCGGGGAGCTGTTTTTT.

The chain is built from TRBV4-3 and TRBJ2-2; 8 nucleotides agree with TRBD1. This CDR3 contains 15 residues. With V trimmed by 3 bases and J by 6 bases, 6 bases remained unmatched. Germline loops: CDR1 LGHNA, CDR2 YSLEER. The CDR3 reads CASSQAGTGAGELFF. CDR3 coding DNA: TGCGCCAGCAGCCAGGCCGGGACAGGAGCCGGGGAGCTGTTTTTT.

The chain links TRBV6-5 to TRBJ2-1; D perhaps matches TRBD2 (6 bases). This CDR3 contains 13 residues. Trimming removed 5 bases at V and 9 bases at J, with 14 bases between. Germline V gene sequence: CDR1 MNHEY, CDR2 SVGAGI. CDR3 sequence: CASSRGGTSEQFF. CDR3 DNA: TGTGCCAGCAGTAGGGGCGGGACGAGTGAGCAGTTCTTC.

The chain links TRBV6-2 or TRBV6-3 to TRBJ2-7; D may be TRBD1 or TRBD2 (5 bases each). Germline values: CDR1 MNHEY, CDR2 SVGEGT. V was pared by 4 bases and J by 2 bases, with 15 bases between. CDR3 length: 15 amino acids. CDR3 nucleotide sequence: TGTGCCAGCAGTTTAGGGGACGGGGAGACCTACGAGCAGTACTTC. This translates into CASSLGDGETYEQYF.

The genes are TRBV10-3 and TRBJ2-1; TRBD2 is a possible D gene (6 bases). Germline V gene data show CDR1 as ENHRY and CDR2 as SYGVKD. V dropped 10 bases and J dropped 7 bases, with 17 bases sitting between them. This CDR3 has 13 residues. CDR3 protein: CATSGAGLNEQFF. The CDR3 region has the DNA TGTGCCACCTCAGGAGCGGGCTTAAATGAGCAGTTCTTC.

About this clone: The junction does not match germline at one end; this may be a read error. CDR3: CASSLGSGRLETQYF. For the CDR3, the DNA is TGTGCTAGCAGCTTAGGATCAGGGAGGTTGGAGACCCAGTACTTC. The chain carries TRBV7-7 and TRBJ2-5; possibly TRBD2 for D (6 bases). The CDR3 is made up of 15 amino acids. CDR1 is SSHAT, CDR2 FNYEAQ, per germline (reference sequence).

The chain has TRBV10-3 and TRBJ1-1; possible D gene TRBD1, 5 bases. Germline CDR1 reads ENHRY; CDR2 reads SYGVKD. The CDR3 is 15 residues long. V was cut by 5 bases and J by 4 bases, with 17 bases left in between. CDR3 DNA: TGTGCCATCAGTAGTTTGGGGGTAGAGGGCACTGAAGCTTTCTTT. Protein: CAISSLGVEGTEAFF.

This chain links TRBV19 with TRBJ1-3; D unresolved. Looked up from germline, CDR1 is LNHDA and CDR2 is SQIVND (reference sequence). Trimming left V 6 bases short and J 0 bases short, with 12 bases between. The CDR3 sequence is 15 residues long. The CDR3 loop reads CASRVSQHSGNTIYF. CDR3 nucleotides: TGTGCCAGTAGAGTGAGTCAGCACTCTGGAAACACCATATATTTT.

The genes are TRBV5-4 and TRBJ2-1; TRBD1 might be the D (5 bases). The V end was cut by 0 bases, the J end by 10 bases, with 5 bases between. CDR1 SGHNT and CDR2 YYREEE come from the germline V gene (reference sequence). CDR3 size: 11 residues. The CDR3 DNA is TGTGCCAGCAGCTTGGGACAGGAGCAGTTCTTC. Translated: CASSLGQEQFF.

This clone has only one observation. The chain joins TRBV7-3 to TRBJ1-1, with D possibly being TRBD1 (6 bases). The germline V gene encodes CDR1 SGHTA and CDR2 FQGTGA. Deletions cut 6 bases from V and 8 bases from J, with 22 bases between. This CDR3 has 15 amino acids. DNA of the CDR3: TGTGCCAGCAGTAACTTCCCGGGACAAACCTCGGAAGCTTTCTTT. Its translation is CASSNFPGQTSEAFF.

The chain combines TRBV18 with TRBJ2-7, with D perhaps being TRBD1 or TRBD2 (5 bases each). The V gene's germline CDR1 is KGHSH and CDR2 LQKENI. The V end lost 2 bases, the J end lost 2 bases, and 7 bases lay between the germline ends. The CDR3 has 13 residues. The CDR3, as DNA: TGTGCCAGCTCACCAGGGGGTCCCTACGAGCAGTACTTC. Its protein is CASSPGGPYEQYF.

This clone was counted a few times. The junction and the germline gene differ at one end; a read error may be behind it. V usage is TRBV7-7 and J usage is TRBJ2-2; maybe TRBD1 (6 bases). The CDR3 totals 15 residues. In germline, CDR1 is SSHAT, CDR2 FNYEAQ (reference sequence). The DNA of the CDR3 is TGTGCTAGCAGCTTGGGGACAAAATTCGCCGGGGAGCTGTTTTTT. Residues: CASSLGTKFAGELFF.

The gene calls are TRBV7-2 and TRBJ2-7; D is ambiguous. CDR3 length equals 13 residues. V gave up 5 bases and J gave up 0 bases, with 8 bases separating them. CDR1 is SGHTA, CDR2 FQGNSA, per germline. The CDR3 region has the DNA TGTGCCAGCAGCCCCCCCAGCTCCTACGAGCAGTACTTC. This encodes CASSPPSSYEQYF.

V is TRBV5-4 and J is TRBJ1-3; D might be TRBD1 (6 bases). V lost 4 bases and J lost 6, with 14 bases in between. CDR1 is SGHNT and CDR2 is YYREEE in the germline V gene (reference sequence). The CDR3 is 14 amino acids. The CDR3 is CASSRSGHLNTIYF. As DNA, the CDR3 is TGTGCCAGCAGCCGCTCGGGACACCTAAACACCATATATTTT.

The chain is built from TRBV23-1 and TRBJ1-2; D perhaps matches TRBD1 (6 bases). TRBV23-1 is an ORF; its function is uncertain. Trimming shortened V by 1 base and J by 5 bases, and 32 bases separated the two germline ends. This CDR3 comprises 21 residues. CDR3 in amino acids: CASSQYPFGEQGNSKKYGYTF. The CDR3 nucleotides read TGCGCCAGCAGTCAATACCCATTTGGGGAACAGGGTAATTCCAAGAAGTATGGCTACACCTTC.

This chain connects TRBV7-2 to TRBJ2-7, with 9 bases lining up with TRBD2. Germline assignment: CDR1 SGHTA and CDR2 FQGNSA. V dropped 3 bases and J dropped 1; count of bases not matched to a gene: 10. The CDR3 runs to 17 residues. The CDR3 sequence is CASSFRAHSGSSYEQYF. CDR3 coding DNA: TGTGCCAGCAGCTTCCGCGCCCATAGCGGGAGTTCCTACGAGCAGTACTTC.

V is TRBV19 and J is TRBJ2-2, with D perhaps assigned TRBD1 or TRBD2 (5 bases each). In germline, CDR1 is LNHDA, CDR2 SQIVND (reference sequence). The V and J ends lost 4 bases and 2 bases respectively, with 11 bases between them. The CDR3 spans 15 residues. The CDR3 DNA reads as TGTGCCAGTAGTAGGGGGACGGACAACACCGGGGAGCTGTTTTTT. It is translated as CASSRGTDNTGELFF.

The V call is TRBV28, the J call TRBJ1-1; possibly TRBD1 for D (6 bases). The germline V and J ends were trimmed by 2 bases and 7 bases, with 17 bases remaining between them. Looked up from germline, CDR1 is MDHEN and CDR2 is SYDVKM. This CDR3 region has 15 residues. The CDR3 here is CASSLRGRPHGEAFF. CDR3 bases: TGTGCCAGCAGTTTACGGGGGCGGCCGCACGGTGAAGCTTTCTTT.

The rearrangement uses TRBV5-1 and TRBJ1-2, with no clear D. The length of the CDR3 is 12 residues. Trimming left V 7 bases short and J 1 base short, with 8 bases between. Germline CDR1 and CDR2: SGHRS and YFSETQ. This CDR3 is CASGGNNYGYTF. DNA of the CDR3: TGCGCCAGCGGCGGGAATAACTATGGCTACACCTTC.

This chain joins TRBV27 and TRBJ1-6; maybe TRBD1 (5 bases). The germline V gene has CDR1 MNHEY and CDR2 SMNVEV (reference sequence). V gave up 2 bases and J gave up 0 bases, with 11 bases separating them. The CDR3 is made up of 17 amino acids. CDR3 loop: CASSLNFGGSYNSPLHF. As DNA, the CDR3 is TGTGCCAGCAGTTTAAATTTCGGGGGCTCCTATAATTCACCCCTCCACTTT.

This clone has a single count. The genes are TRBV10-3 and TRBJ2-3; TRBD2 matches 12 bases. The J segment lost 4 bases and the V segment lost 0 bases, leaving 5 bases of the junction unmatched. The CDR3 covers 17 residues. Germline-derived CDR1 and CDR2 are ENHRY and SYGVKD. CDR3 coding DNA: TGTGCCATCAGTGAGTCGTTGTCTAGCGGGGGGGCAGATACGCAGTATTTT. Translating gives CAISESLSSGGADTQYF.

This chain joins TRBV5-1 and TRBJ1-1; D uncertain. The CDR3 has 14 residues. Germline CDR1 reads SGHRS; CDR2 reads YFSETQ. V was cut by 0 bases and J by 6 bases, with 12 bases left in between. The CDR3 DNA reads TGCGCCAGCAGCTTGGGGGGTTCCACCGCTGAAGCTTTCTTT. It translates to CASSLGGSTAEAFF.

The chain links TRBV5-5 to TRBJ1-3, with D tentatively TRBD1 (5 bases). Trimming removed 1 base from V and 7 bases from J, with 12 bases in between. CDR3 length: 14 amino acids. The germline V gene has CDR1 SGHKS and CDR2 YYEKEE (reference sequence). CDR3 loop: CASSLFRDHNTIYF. The CDR3, as DNA: TGTGCCAGCAGCTTGTTCAGGGATCACAACACCATATATTTT. Full variable domain (remainder filled in from reference TRBV5-5 and TRBJ1-3): DAGVTQSPTHLIKTRGQQVTLRCSPISGHKSVSWYQQVLGQGPQFIFQYYEKEERGRGNFPDRFSARQFPNYSSELNVNALLLGDSALYLCASSLFRDHNTIYFGEGSWLTVV.

This clone occurred once. V usage is TRBV19 and J usage is TRBJ1-5; possible D gene TRBD1, 5 bases. This CDR3 region has 16 residues. Trimming stripped 3 bases from V and 6 bases from J, with 18 bases between. The germline V gene has CDR1 LNHDA and CDR2 SQIVND (reference sequence). The CDR3 is CASSMASGSGGQPQHF. The CDR3 nucleotides read TGTGCCAGTAGTATGGCCTCAGGGTCCGGGGGTCAGCCCCAGCATTTT. Together with reference TRBV19 and TRBJ1-5, the CDR3 gives the full variable domain: DGGITQSPKYLFRKEGQNVTLSCEQNLNHDAMYWYRQDPGQGLRLIYYSQIVNDFQKGDIAEGYSVSREKKESFPLTVTSAQKNPTAFYLCASSMASGSGGQPQHFGDGTRLSIL.